This TCR beta chain was profiled in a study of TIL therapy for anti-PD-1-resistant metastatic lung cancer. Study-wide background: Progressing patients received lymphodepletion, expanded TIL infusion and IL-2. Most patients had lung adenocarcinoma; several tumors were EGFR-mutant, two ALK-rearranged; half smoked currently or formerly. Tumors had a median PD-L1 proportion score of more than 5%.

In regard to this clone: What it binds is not known.

The study, taken as a whole, reports: TIL clonotype persistence in blood showed no apparent association with response.

This was the immunoSEQ v3 assay. Libraries were prepared by immunoSEQ multiplex PCR; TCRdb keeps only in-frame clonotypes and omits some of them. The sample holds fewer than 25,000 clones, about two thirds seen once. Time point indicated: pre-treatment sample, taken before nivolumab and TIL therapy. Germline V lookup: CDR1 SGDLS, CDR2 YYNGEE. This CDR3 contains 19 residues. The trim removed 4 bases at V and 4 bases at J, leaving 15 bases unmatched. This clonotype originated in a person aged 25 to 80 with non-small cell lung cancer. The V call is TRBV9, the J call TRBJ1-5, with 12 bases identical to TRBD1. The material was blood, obtained at baseline. The chain's CDR3 is CASSPHAGTGGLGNQPQHF. CDR3 nucleotides: TGTGCCAGCAGCCCACACGCCGGGACAGGGGGCTTGGGGAATCAGCCCCAGCATTTT.